The next 16 T cell receptor beta chains were all read from a single sample in a study of CD8 T cells in ankylosing spondylitis. TCRdb processed the 5' RACE reads anew with MiXCR; each CDR3 protein has one entry. The sample contains 150,000 to 200,000 distinct CDR3 sequences, 18% of which appear only once. The material sequenced was blood, either unsorted or a sorted T cell fraction (not recorded which). Receptor source: a male donor with ankylosing spondylitis or in good health (not recorded which).

With respect to this clonotype: A much larger clone lies one base from this, so it may be a read error. This sequence joins TRBV29-1 and TRBJ2-7; the D gene is possibly TRBD2 (6 bases). The V and J ends lost 4 bases and 9 bases respectively, with 19 bases between them. CDR1 and CDR2 (germline): SQVTM, ANQGSEA. The CDR3 has 13 amino acids. The CDR3 region is CSVAQEWSGGQYF. The CDR3 bases are TGCAGCGTTGCCCAGGAGTGGTCCGGGGGGCAGTACTTC.

This clonotype was seen only a few times. The CDR3 DNA sequence: TGCAGTGCTAGCAGGACAGCGCAAGAGACCCAGTACTTC. As protein: CSASRTAQETQYF. V and J are TRBV20-1 and TRBJ2-5; D might be TRBD1 (6 bases). Trimming took 3 bases from V and 2 from J, leaving 10 bases between them. This CDR3 has 13 amino acids. The germline V gene encodes CDR1 DFQATT and CDR2 SNEGSKA (reference sequence).

This clonotype was picked up many times. This chain joins TRBV12-3 or TRBV12-4 and TRBJ2-2; possible D gene TRBD1, 5 bases. The CDR3 has 15 amino acids. V was clipped by 2 bases and J by 2 bases, with 9 bases between them. For the CDR3, the DNA is TGTGCCAGCAGTTTACAGACAGCAAACACCGGGGAGCTGTTTTTT. Encoded protein: CASSLQTANTGELFF.

This clonotype appeared many times. The genes are TRBV12-3 or TRBV12-4 and TRBJ1-1; 7 nucleotides match TRBD1. CDR3 length: 13 amino acids. The junction had 3 bases not matched to a gene; V was cut back by 2 bases and J by 6 bases. The CDR3, as DNA: TGTGCCAGCAGTTTAATAGGGGGCTCTGAAGCTTTCTTT. Its protein is CASSLIGGSEAFF.

Only a few counts were recorded for this clonotype. V is TRBV28 and J is TRBJ2-2, with TRBD2 identical over 12 bases. Germline lookup yields CDR1 MDHEN and CDR2 SYDVKM. The CDR3 is 16 residues long. V lost 6 bases, J lost 6 bases, and 8 bases stayed unmatched. CDR3 sequence: CASRETSGSGAGELFF. CDR3 DNA: TGTGCCAGCAGGGAGACTAGCGGGAGTGGCGCCGGGGAGCTGTTTTTT.

The chain recombines TRBV25-1 with TRBJ2-7; TRBD2 matches at 8 bases. The CDR3 extends over 16 amino acids. V lost 8 bases, J lost 0 bases, and 12 bases stayed unmatched. Germline lookup yields CDR1 MGHDK and CDR2 SYGVNS. The CDR3 DNA reads as TGTGCCAGCTCCGAAGGGAGCGGGAGTGGCTCCTACGAGCAGTACTTC. It is translated as CASSEGSGSGSYEQYF.

The gene calls are TRBV6-6 and TRBJ2-5; TRBD1 matches 9 bases. The CDR3 is 14 amino acids. CDR1 and CDR2 from the germline V gene are MNHNY and SVGAGI (reference sequence). V dropped 5 bases and J dropped 5; count of bases not matched to a gene: 6. CDR3 amino acids: CASSTGQGLETQYF. DNA of the CDR3: TGTGCCAGCAGTACCGGACAGGGGCTGGAGACCCAGTACTTC.

This clonotype appeared many times. The chain uses TRBV2 and TRBJ2-3; D assignment may be TRBD1 or TRBD2 (5 bases each). The CDR3 consists of 17 residues. Trimming left V 2 bases short and J 1 base short, with 16 bases between. In germline, CDR1 is SNHLY, CDR2 FYNNEI. CDR3 sequence reads: CASSEFRGGLGTDTQYF. CDR3 in DNA: TGTGCCAGCAGTGAATTCCGGGGCGGATTGGGCACAGATACGCAGTATTTT.

This chain connects TRBV7-9 to TRBJ2-3, with 7 nucleotides matching TRBD2. Germline CDR1 SEHNR, CDR2 FQNEAQ (reference sequence). V was clipped by 8 bases and J by 4 bases; unmatched bases: 9. The CDR3 loop spans 14 amino acids. CDR3 nucleotides: TGTGCCAGCTATCTTGTGGGGGGGTCAGATACGCAGTATTTT. This sequence encodes CASYLVGGSDTQYF.

About this clonotype itself: Since the CDR3 does not end with the conserved phenylalanine or tryptophan, this likely comes from a read error. For the CDR3, the DNA is TGTGCCAGCACCCGGGCAGGGGTGAGCGAGCAGTACTTA. Translated: CASTRAGVSEQYL. The genes are TRBV6-5 and TRBJ2-7; possibly TRBD1 for D (6 bases). Looked up from germline, CDR1 is MNHEY and CDR2 is SVGAGI. CDR3 length: 13 amino acids. Trimming left V 7 bases short and J 6 bases short, with 16 bases between.

The V and J genes are TRBV6-5 and TRBJ1-4; TRBD1 matches 7 bases. This CDR3 has 14 amino acids. V gave up 2 bases and J gave up 8 bases; unmatched junction bases: 5. Per the germline V gene, CDR1 is MNHEY and CDR2 is SVGAGI. CDR3 residues: CASSYGRGGEKLFF. As DNA, the CDR3 is TGTGCCAGCAGTTACGGCAGGGGGGGGGAAAAACTGTTTTTT.

This clonotype was recorded many times. The chain carries TRBV5-1 and TRBJ2-4; D tentatively reads TRBD1 or TRBD2 (5 bases each). The CDR3 is 13 amino acids. Trimming removed 2 bases at V and 6 bases at J, with 9 bases between. Germline V gene sequence: CDR1 SGHRS, CDR2 YFSETQ. The CDR3 DNA is TGCGCCAGCAGCTTACCGGGGCCAAACATTCAGTACTTC. Its translation is CASSLPGPNIQYF.

This clonotype was detected many times. This chain connects TRBV5-1 to TRBJ1-2, with D tentatively TRBD1 (5 bases). Deletions cut 0 bases from V and 5 bases from J, with 14 bases between. CDR1 is SGHRS and CDR2 is YFSETQ in the germline V gene. The length of the CDR3 is 15 residues. CDR3 in DNA: TGCGCCAGCAGCTTGGAGGTCAGGGCAGGGTATGGCTACACCTTC. It yields the protein CASSLEVRAGYGYTF.

The sample holds many counts of this clonotype. This rearrangement joins TRBV20-1 to TRBJ1-2, with a weak D call TRBD1 (6 bases). The CDR3 runs 12 residues. CDR1 and CDR2 from the germline V gene are DFQATT and SNEGSKA (reference sequence). Between the trimmed V and J ends, which lost 2 bases and 8 bases, there was a span of 12 bases. In DNA, the CDR3 is TGCAGTGCTAGACTCGGGGGCGGAGGCTACACCTTC. Translated, it gives CSARLGGGGYTF.

Many counts were recorded for this clonotype. The rearrangement joins TRBV28 to TRBJ1-1; weak D call: TRBD1 (5 bases). V dropped 3 bases and J dropped 4 bases, with 6 bases sitting between them. The CDR3 extends over 12 amino acids. The germline CDR1 and CDR2 sequences are MDHEN and SYDVKM. The CDR3 loop reads CASSFGATEAFF. The CDR3, as DNA: TGTGCCAGCAGTTTTGGGGCCACTGAAGCTTTCTTT.

Concerning this clonotype: A much larger clone differs from this one at a single base, so this may be a read error. V usage is TRBV3-1 and J usage is TRBJ2-3, with D possibly being TRBD1 or TRBD2 (5 bases each). The length of the CDR3 is 15 residues. V was cut by 2 bases and J by 7 bases, with 16 bases left in between. Germline CDR1 and CDR2: LGHDT and YNNKEL (reference sequence). The CDR3 loop reads CASSQFLQGGYTQYF. In DNA form, the CDR3 reads TGTGCCAGCAGCCAATTTCTTCAGGGCGGGTATACGCAGTATTTT.